The rows below give T cell receptor beta chains drawn from one sample of a study of untreated major depressive disorder. TCRdb's copy holds only in-frame clones and misses some; the assay was immunoSEQ multiplex PCR. The sample contains about 20,000 clones, roughly 90% of which appear only once. Sequenced: CD4+ T cells from PBMCs. The receptors shown here come from a woman aged 40 to 50 with major depressive disorder. CDR3s include the opening cysteine and the closing phenylalanine or tryptophan. Fields, in order: CDR3 protein, CDR3 DNA, D gene, clone size, V gene, J gene. D genes are given only for firm matches. Size is omitted from some rows. Given values are once, few, many or a class for expanded clones.

CDR3aa: CASSSRTARSTDTQYF
CDR3nt: TGTGCCAGCAGCTCTCGGACAGCGAGAAGCACAGATACGCAGTATTTT
d_gene: -
abundance: -
v_gene: TRBV5-6
j_gene: TRBJ2-3

CDR3aa: CASSLDRGSSVPDTQYF
CDR3nt: TGCGCCAGCAGCTTGGATCGTGGTAGCTCGGTCCCAGATACGCAGTATTTT
d_gene: -
abundance: once
v_gene: TRBV5-1
j_gene: TRBJ2-3

CDR3aa: CAWSWDTNTGELFF
CDR3nt: TGTGCCTGGAGTTGGGATACGAACACCGGGGAGCTGTTTTTT
d_gene: -
abundance: -
v_gene: TRBV30
j_gene: TRBJ2-2

CDR3aa: CASRLGSFGTEAFF
CDR3nt: TGCGCCAGCAGACTGGGGAGCTTTGGCACTGAAGCTTTCTTT
d_gene: -
abundance: -
v_gene: TRBV5-1
j_gene: TRBJ1-1

CDR3aa: CSARDQGVYTF
CDR3nt: TGCAGTGCTAGAGATCAGGGGGTCTACACCTTC
d_gene: TRBD1
abundance: once
v_gene: TRBV20-1
j_gene: TRBJ1-2

CDR3aa: CASGLAGSYNEQFF
CDR3nt: TGTGCCAGCGGGCTAGCGGGATCCTACAATGAGCAGTTCTTC
d_gene: TRBD2
abundance: -
v_gene: TRBV2
j_gene: TRBJ2-1

CDR3aa: CASSLGQGNYGYTF
CDR3nt: TGTGCCAGCAGCTTAGGACAGGGAAACTATGGCTACACCTTC
d_gene: TRBD1
abundance: -
v_gene: TRBV5-6
j_gene: TRBJ1-2

CDR3aa: CASKPGLSKIRFF
CDR3nt: TGTGCCAGCAAACCTGGTCTGAGTAAGATACGGTTCTTC
d_gene: -
abundance: -
v_gene: TRBV6-5
j_gene: TRBJ2-1

CDR3aa: CASTLAGLEDTQYF
CDR3nt: TGTGCCAGCACTTTAGCGGGACTGGAAGATACGCAGTATTTT
d_gene: TRBD2
abundance: -
v_gene: TRBV9
j_gene: TRBJ2-3

CDR3aa: CASSLGQGPSYEQYF
CDR3nt: TGTGCCAGCTCACTGGGACAGGGTCCCAGCTACGAGCAGTACTTC
d_gene: TRBD1
abundance: -
v_gene: TRBV6-1
j_gene: TRBJ2-7

CDR3aa: CSVEGSGGRSETQYF
CDR3nt: TGCAGCGTTGAGGGGAGTGGCGGGAGGTCAGAGACCCAGTACTTC
d_gene: TRBD2
abundance: -
v_gene: TRBV29-1
j_gene: TRBJ2-5

CDR3aa: CARSKGTYGYTF
CDR3nt: TGTGCGCGGAGTAAGGGGACCTATGGCTACACCTTC
d_gene: -
abundance: -
v_gene: TRBV30
j_gene: TRBJ1-2

CDR3aa: CASSTGTGGSQPQHF
CDR3nt: TGTGCCAGTAGTACCGGGACAGGGGGAAGTCAGCCCCAGCATTTT
d_gene: TRBD1
abundance: -
v_gene: TRBV19
j_gene: TRBJ1-5

CDR3aa: CASSSDFSYNSPLHF
CDR3nt: TGTGCCAGCAGCTCGGACTTCTCCTATAATTCACCCCTCCACTTT
d_gene: -
abundance: -
v_gene: TRBV6-6
j_gene: TRBJ1-6

CDR3aa: CASSLEAVPGINF
CDR3nt: TGTGCCAGCAGCTTAGAGGCTGTGCCGGGGATTAACTTC
d_gene: -
abundance: -
v_gene: TRBV7-9
j_gene: TRBJ1-2

CDR3aa: CASSLLVGSSYEQYF
CDR3nt: TGCGCCAGCAGCTTGCTCGTAGGGAGCTCCTACGAGCAGTACTTC
d_gene: -
abundance: -
v_gene: TRBV5-1
j_gene: TRBJ2-7

CDR3aa: CASSDYERGGITF
CDR3nt: TGTGCCAGCAGTGATTACGAACGGGGAGGGATCACCTTC
d_gene: -
abundance: few
v_gene: TRBV2
j_gene: TRBJ1-2

CDR3aa: CAWSVARTGGMNTEAFF
CDR3nt: TGTGCCTGGAGTGTAGCCAGAACCGGCGGGATGAACACTGAAGCTTTCTTT
d_gene: -
abundance: -
v_gene: TRBV30
j_gene: TRBJ1-1

CDR3aa: CASSSSGVPADTQYF
CDR3nt: TGCGCCAGCAGCTCATCCGGAGTTCCGGCAGATACGCAGTATTTT
d_gene: -
abundance: -
v_gene: TRBV5-1
j_gene: TRBJ2-3

CDR3aa: CASSLSGTEAFF
CDR3nt: TGTGCCAGCAGCTTATCCGGCACTGAAGCTTTCTTT
d_gene: -
abundance: -
v_gene: TRBV7-9
j_gene: TRBJ1-1

CDR3aa: CASWPGMNTEAFF
CDR3nt: TGTGCCAGCTGGCCCGGGATGAACACTGAAGCTTTCTTT
d_gene: -
abundance: -
v_gene: TRBV6-5
j_gene: TRBJ1-1

CDR3aa: CASSQDKARNTEAFF
CDR3nt: TGCGCCAGCAGCCAAGATAAGGCCAGGAACACTGAAGCTTTCTTT
d_gene: -
abundance: -
v_gene: TRBV4-1
j_gene: TRBJ1-1

CDR3aa: CASSQGGGHTDTQYF
CDR3nt: TGTGCCAGCAGCCAAGGTGGCGGTCACACAGATACGCAGTATTTT
d_gene: -
abundance: -
v_gene: TRBV4-2
j_gene: TRBJ2-3

CDR3aa: CASSSDRAGGKPEAFF
CDR3nt: TGTGCCAGCAGCTCCGACAGAGCGGGGGGAAAACCCGAAGCTTTCTTT
d_gene: -
abundance: -
v_gene: TRBV13
j_gene: TRBJ1-1

CDR3aa: CASSLNRGPGNTIYF
CDR3nt: TGTGCCAGCAGCCTTAACAGGGGGCCGGGAAACACCATATATTTT
d_gene: TRBD1
abundance: -
v_gene: TRBV14
j_gene: TRBJ1-3

CDR3aa: CASSTTVNPGTSGRAGELFF
CDR3nt: TGTGCCAGCAGCACCACCGTTAACCCCGGGACTAGCGGGAGGGCCGGGGAGCTGTTTTTT
d_gene: TRBD2
abundance: -
v_gene: TRBV9
j_gene: TRBJ2-2

CDR3aa: CASSLGPLRALHF
CDR3nt: TGTGCCAGCAGCTTAGGCCCGCTCCGGGCCCTCCACTTT
d_gene: -
abundance: few
v_gene: TRBV7-2
j_gene: TRBJ1-6

CDR3aa: CASSEGWSEGYTF
CDR3nt: TGTGCCAGCAGTGAGGGGTGGTCAGAGGGCTACACCTTC
d_gene: -
abundance: -
v_gene: TRBV6-1
j_gene: TRBJ1-2

CDR3aa: CASSVGQAYEQYF
CDR3nt: TGTGCCAGCAGTGTCGGACAGGCCTACGAGCAGTACTTC
d_gene: TRBD1
abundance: -
v_gene: TRBV6-5
j_gene: TRBJ2-7

CDR3aa: CASSRGRVSTNEKLFF
CDR3nt: TGCGCCAGCAGCCGGGGCAGGGTGAGCACTAATGAAAAACTGTTTTTT
d_gene: -
abundance: -
v_gene: TRBV4-3
j_gene: TRBJ1-4

CDR3aa: CAAGGRARTEAFF
CDR3nt: TGTGCCGCAGGAGGGAGGGCAAGGACTGAAGCTTTCTTT
d_gene: -
abundance: -
v_gene: TRBV19
j_gene: TRBJ1-1

CDR3aa: CASSDRRTGGTDTQYF
CDR3nt: TGTGCCAGCAGTGACCGCCGGACAGGGGGCACAGATACGCAGTATTTT
d_gene: TRBD1
abundance: -
v_gene: TRBV25-1
j_gene: TRBJ2-3

CDR3aa: CAWSSGLAGGRYKDTQYF
CDR3nt: TGTGCCTGGAGCTCAGGACTAGCGGGAGGCCGGTACAAAGATACGCAGTATTTT
d_gene: TRBD2
abundance: -
v_gene: TRBV30
j_gene: TRBJ2-3

CDR3aa: CASSPDRGAGYEQYF
CDR3nt: TGTGCCAGCAGCCCCGACCGGGGGGCCGGCTACGAGCAGTACTTC
d_gene: -
abundance: -
v_gene: TRBV7-9
j_gene: TRBJ2-7

CDR3aa: CASSVSHTRDTEAFF
CDR3nt: TGTGCCAGCAGCGTCTCCCACACCAGGGACACTGAAGCTTTCTTT
d_gene: -
abundance: -
v_gene: TRBV9
j_gene: TRBJ1-1

CDR3aa: CASSESVAAGYEQYF
CDR3nt: TGCGCCAGCAGTGAGAGCGTGGCCGCCGGCTACGAGCAGTACTTC
d_gene: -
abundance: -
v_gene: TRBV10-1
j_gene: TRBJ2-7

CDR3aa: CASRVGLETQYF
CDR3nt: TGCGCCAGCCGGGTGGGGTTAGAGACCCAGTACTTC
d_gene: -
abundance: -
v_gene: TRBV5-1
j_gene: TRBJ2-5

CDR3aa: CASSSDGATNEKLFF
CDR3nt: TGCGCCAGCAGCTCCGACGGTGCAACTAATGAAAAACTGTTTTTT
d_gene: -
abundance: -
v_gene: TRBV5-1
j_gene: TRBJ1-4

CDR3aa: CASSYRKGWSTDTQYF
CDR3nt: TGTGCCAGCAGCTACCGAAAGGGATGGTCCACAGATACGCAGTATTTT
d_gene: -
abundance: -
v_gene: TRBV27
j_gene: TRBJ2-3

CDR3aa: CASRRDIDEQYF
CDR3nt: TGTGCCAGCAGGAGGGACATCGACGAGCAGTACTTC
d_gene: -
abundance: -
v_gene: TRBV6-1
j_gene: TRBJ2-7

CDR3aa: CASSYNANYGYTF
CDR3nt: TGTGCCAGCAGTTACAATGCTAACTATGGCTACACCTTC
d_gene: -
abundance: -
v_gene: TRBV6-6
j_gene: TRBJ1-2

CDR3aa: CASSKGLAESTGELFF
CDR3nt: TGTGCCAGCAGCAAGGGACTAGCGGAGTCCACCGGGGAGCTGTTTTTT
d_gene: TRBD2
abundance: -
v_gene: TRBV2
j_gene: TRBJ2-2

CDR3aa: CAIGGAGELFF
CDR3nt: TGTGCCATCGGCGGGGCCGGGGAGCTGTTTTTT
d_gene: -
abundance: -
v_gene: TRBV10-3
j_gene: TRBJ2-2

CDR3aa: CASSLGRDQPQHF
CDR3nt: TGTGCCAGCAGCTTAGGCAGGGATCAGCCCCAGCATTTT
d_gene: -
abundance: -
v_gene: TRBV7-9
j_gene: TRBJ1-5

CDR3aa: CASSVVDSGGSEQFF
CDR3nt: TGTGCCAGCAGCGTAGTAGACTCTGGTGGGAGCGAGCAGTTCTTC
d_gene: -
abundance: -
v_gene: TRBV9
j_gene: TRBJ2-1

CDR3aa: CASSQNRRNTGELFF
CDR3nt: TGTGCCAGCAGCCAAAATCGGAGAAACACCGGGGAGCTGTTTTTT
d_gene: -
abundance: -
v_gene: TRBV4-2
j_gene: TRBJ2-2

CDR3aa: CASSERGKYEQYF
CDR3nt: TGTGCCAGCAGTGAAAGGGGTAAATACGAGCAGTACTTC
d_gene: -
abundance: -
v_gene: TRBV6-1
j_gene: TRBJ2-7

CDR3aa: CASSSLAGGEEKLFF
CDR3nt: TGTGCCAGCAGTTCCTTGGCAGGGGGTGAGGAAAAACTGTTTTTT
d_gene: TRBD1
abundance: -
v_gene: TRBV27
j_gene: TRBJ1-4

CDR3aa: CASSLVGRAYGYTF
CDR3nt: TGTGCCAGCAGCTTAGTCGGTCGCGCCTATGGCTACACCTTC
d_gene: -
abundance: -
v_gene: TRBV13
j_gene: TRBJ1-2

CDR3aa: CAIRGGVLGEAFF
CDR3nt: TGTGCCATCAGGGGAGGGGTTTTGGGTGAAGCTTTCTTT
d_gene: -
abundance: -
v_gene: TRBV10-3
j_gene: TRBJ1-1

CDR3aa: CASSGLAGTANTGELFF
CDR3nt: TGTGCCAGCAGCGGACTAGCGGGAACCGCGAACACCGGGGAGCTGTTTTTT
d_gene: TRBD2
abundance: once
v_gene: TRBV9
j_gene: TRBJ2-2

CDR3aa: CASSLDPGLAGETQYF
CDR3nt: TGTGCCAGCAGCTTAGATCCCGGACTAGCCGGGGAGACCCAGTACTTC
d_gene: TRBD2
abundance: -
v_gene: TRBV11-2
j_gene: TRBJ2-5

CDR3aa: CASSPSPDTQYF
CDR3nt: TGTGCCAGCAGCCCTAGCCCAGATACGCAGTATTTT
d_gene: -
abundance: -
v_gene: TRBV4-2
j_gene: TRBJ2-3

CDR3aa: CASSFWVARGELFF
CDR3nt: TGTGCCAGCAGTTTTTGGGTAGCTCGGGGGGAGCTGTTTTTT
d_gene: -
abundance: -
v_gene: TRBV27
j_gene: TRBJ2-2